This record concerns one T cell receptor (beta chain) sequence. No cognate antigen has been identified for it. No qualities accompany the bases; no much larger clone lies one base away. This specimen belongs to a study of a mutant IDH1 vaccine in newly diagnosed glioma listed by TCRdb under 2021. As for the study more broadly: Vaccination was initiated 4-6 weeks after radiotherapy alone, or concurrently with temozolomide cycles in the chemotherapy-containing groups. Of the 25 to 40 treated patients, approximately 60% were male and approximately 40% were female, and the mean age was approximately 39 years. Before enrollment, patients had received standard therapy of radiotherapy alone, temozolomide alone, or radiochemotherapy with temozolomide; most received the combination. Visit V12 was the week-35 safety follow-up and visit V13 was the week-47 end of study. Peripheral blood was drawn at six visits: V03 (baseline), V05, V07, V10, V12 and V13. For exploratory analyses, about 25 treated patients had longitudinal TCRB deep sequencing done wherever samples were available.

What the time point label conveys for this sample: week 35, safety follow-up. Each vaccine dose, consisting of 300 ug of a 20-mer mutant IDH1 peptide in Montanide, was administered subcutaneously with topical imiquimod. Patients received eight vaccinations in weeks 1, 3, 5, 7, 11, 15, 19 and 23, corresponding to visits V03 through V10. Newly diagnosed WHO grade 3 or 4 IDH1-mutant astrocytomas showing loss of nuclear ATRX were present in the donors. The samples were drawn from NOA16, a multicentre, single-arm, open-label phase I trial in Germany that tested a mutant IDH1 peptide vaccine in humans for the first time. Genomic DNA for TCRB sequencing was extracted from EDTA blood using the DNeasy Blood and Tissue Kit. Sequences LNHDA (CDR1) and SQIVND (CDR2) are obtained from the germline V gene (reference sequence). The CDR3 covers 14 residues, taking in both the cysteine and the phenylalanine. This entry keeps only the CDR3 DNA: 42 bases, framed from base 1. V and J lose 5 bases and 5 bases, and a span of 14 bases separates them.

General conclusions and limits of the study: Pseudoprogression appeared unrelated to alterations in the top peripheral T cell clonotypes detected by TCRB sequencing. Immune responses induced by the vaccine were seen in 90% to 95% of patients across multiple MHC alleles. The authors noted that analyses of patient blood samples could not be reproduced because of sample limitations. Selection of PBMC samples for TCRB deep sequencing was based on availability.

The library was generated by the immunoSEQ multiplex PCR assay. Rearranged TCR beta chain sequences were amplified using the hsTCRB Kit according to the manufacturer's protocol. Sequencing of TCRB libraries was carried out on an Illumina MiSeq. The source study handled its data this way. The proprietary platform of the kit vendor was used for demultiplexing, trimming and gene mapping. In its TCRdb copy, this immuneACCESS table keeps in-frame sequences only and misses some clones. Where compared with another copy, unresolved V genes explain less than half of these, and the others have no known cause. V and J calls and clone size are those listed in that table; D and trimming were worked out from the DNA. Counted in this sample were roughly 69,000 clones; more than 75% of them appeared once. Together, the top ten hold roughly 2% of the sample.

The sample here was PBMCs, taken from a glioma patient whose treatment included an IDH1 peptide vaccine. The sequence was collected from a man younger than 40 with glioma. The receptor chain draws on TRBV19 and TRBJ2-3; perhaps TRBD2 is the D gene, with 6 bases matching. CDR3 protein: CASSLGRGEDTQYF. The nucleotide sequence is given as TGTGCCAGTAGTCTAGGGCGGGGTGAAGATACGCAGTATTTT.